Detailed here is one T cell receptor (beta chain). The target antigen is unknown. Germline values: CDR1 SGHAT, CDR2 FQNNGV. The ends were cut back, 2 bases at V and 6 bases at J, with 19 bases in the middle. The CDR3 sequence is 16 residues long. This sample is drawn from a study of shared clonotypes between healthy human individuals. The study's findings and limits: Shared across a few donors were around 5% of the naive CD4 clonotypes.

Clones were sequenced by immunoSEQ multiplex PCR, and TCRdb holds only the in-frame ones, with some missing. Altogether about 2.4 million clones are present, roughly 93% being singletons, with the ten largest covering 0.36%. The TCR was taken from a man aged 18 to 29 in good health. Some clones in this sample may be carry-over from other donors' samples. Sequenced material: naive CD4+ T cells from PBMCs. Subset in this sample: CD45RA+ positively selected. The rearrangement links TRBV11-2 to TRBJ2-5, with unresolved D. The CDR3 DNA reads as TGTGCCAGCAGCTTATTGAATGCGAGTCCATTTCAGACCCAGTACTTC. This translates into CASSLLNASPFQTQYF.